This TCR beta chain was captured by sequencing in a study of cytomegalovirus exposure and HLA in healthy donors. A word on this clone: The antigen remains unidentified.

The length of the CDR3 is 13 residues. V shed 4 bases and J shed 9 bases, with 14 bases lying between them. Germline CDR1 reads SGHNT; CDR2 reads YYREEE (reference sequence). The PCR ran on 60 Vbeta and 13 Jbeta primers. Profiling relied on immunoSEQ multiplex PCR, and the TCRdb table lists in-frame clones only, not all of them. The sample has approximately 220,000 clones, about 79% seen once. Study-wide points: Prior analysis indicated that the majority of TCR beta V segments exhibited productivity approximately 90% or approximately 30% of the time.

The origin of this receptor is a male donor in good health and CMV-seronegative. Sequencing was done on a sample of PBMCs. The V call is TRBV5-4, the J call TRBJ1-5, with a possible D match to TRBD1 (6 bases). The CDR3 is CASSPDSHGPQHF. The CDR3 nucleotides read TGTGCCAGCAGCCCGGACAGTCACGGGCCCCAGCATTTT.